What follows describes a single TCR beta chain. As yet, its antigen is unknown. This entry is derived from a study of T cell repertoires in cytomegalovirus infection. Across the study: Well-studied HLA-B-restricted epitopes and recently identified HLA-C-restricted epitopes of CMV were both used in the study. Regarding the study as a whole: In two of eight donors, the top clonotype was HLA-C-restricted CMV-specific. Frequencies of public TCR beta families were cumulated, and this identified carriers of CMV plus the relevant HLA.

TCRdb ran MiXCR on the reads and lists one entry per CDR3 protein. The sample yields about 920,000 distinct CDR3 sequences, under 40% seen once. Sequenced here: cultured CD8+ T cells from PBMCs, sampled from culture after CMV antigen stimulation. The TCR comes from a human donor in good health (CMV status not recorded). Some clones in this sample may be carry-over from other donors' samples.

The DNA of the CDR3 is TGTGCCAGCCCGCCTCGAGGAGCCAACGTCCTGACTTTC. Protein: CASPPRGANVLTF. This chain uses TRBV2 with TRBJ2-6; D gene ambiguous. From germline, CDR1 is SNHLY and CDR2 FYNNEI. This CDR3 contains 13 residues. V was pared by 8 bases and J by 7 bases, with 12 bases between.